The rows below give T cell receptor beta chains drawn from one sample of a study of T cells in Graves' hyperthyroidism and ophthalmopathy. One entry per CDR3 protein, called by TCRdb with MiXCR from the multiplex PCR reads. The sample has more than 450,000 distinct CDR3 sequences, around 20% seen once; the top ten hold roughly 44%. The material sequenced was blood. These receptors all come from a middle-aged man with Graves' ophthalmopathy. Both conserved end residues are part of each CDR3. The order of the fields is J gene, V gene, clone size, CDR3 length, D gene, CDR3 protein, CDR3 DNA. The D gene is left open where the match is weak. Expanded clones are given a class, and other clones once, few, many or no size at all.

TRBJ2-4 | TRBV4-1 | NA | 14 | NA | CASSPSPTKNIQYF | TGCGCCAGCAGCCCCAGTCCGACCAAAAACATTCAGTACTTC
TRBJ1-1 | TRBV7-2 | few | 15 | NA | CASSPRGGRNTEAFF | TGTGCCAGCAGCCCACGGGGGGGTAGGAACACTGAAGCTTTCTTT
TRBJ1-4 | TRBV28 | many | 16 | TRBD1 | CASSLTPGQGDEKLFF | TGTGCCAGCAGTCTAACCCCGGGACAGGGTGATGAAAAACTGTTTTTT
TRBJ2-6 | TRBV5-1 | NA | 17 | NA | CASSLAGRISGANVLTF | TGCGCCAGCAGCTTGGCGGGACGGATCTCTGGGGCCAACGTCCTGACTTTC
TRBJ1-2 | TRBV9 | many | 13 | NA | CASSVAGDRGYTF | TGTGCCAGCAGCGTAGCCGGCGATAGAGGCTACACCTTC
TRBJ1-1 | TRBV7-2 | many | 17 | NA | CASSLGFGATRNTEAFF | TGTGCCAGCAGCTTAGGATTCGGGGCCACGAGGAACACTGAAGCTTTCTTT
TRBJ1-3 | TRBV12-3/TRBV12-4 | many | 17 | TRBD1 | CASSFWAGGIRGNTIYF | TGTGCCAGCAGTTTTTGGGCAGGGGGAATACGCGGAAACACCATATATTTT
TRBJ2-7 | TRBV20-1 | few | 14 | NA | CSARDLRGSYEQYF | TGCAGTGCTAGAGATCTCAGGGGCTCCTACGAGCAGTACTTC
TRBJ2-1 | TRBV2 | many | 14 | NA | CASSWEQGRNEQFF | TGTGCCAGTAGTTGGGAACAGGGTAGAAATGAGCAGTTCTTC
TRBJ2-3 | TRBV28 | few | 14 | TRBD2 | CASGGTSGTDTQYF | TGTGCCAGCGGCGGGACTAGCGGCACAGATACGCAGTATTTT
TRBJ2-1 | TRBV5-6 | few | 13 | TRBD2 | CASSTDSGGLQFF | TGTGCCAGCAGCACGGACAGCGGGGGTTTGCAGTTCTTC
TRBJ1-4 | TRBV7-9 | NA | 15 | TRBD1 | CASSRQGLDNEKLFF | TGTGCCAGCAGTCGACAGGGGTTAGATAATGAAAAACTGTTTTTT
TRBJ2-7 | TRBV11-2 | many | 17 | TRBD1 | CASSLPRDRGESYEQYF | TGTGCCAGCAGCTTACCCAGGGACAGGGGGGAAAGCTACGAGCAGTACTTC
TRBJ2-3 | TRBV27 | few | 13 | NA | CASSYGSTDTQYF | TGTGCCAGCAGTTACGGTAGCACAGATACGCAGTATTTT
TRBJ1-1 | TRBV18 | NA | 12 | NA | CASSLLSAEAFF | TGTGCCAGCTCACTTTTAAGCGCGGAAGCTTTCTTT
TRBJ1-5 | TRBV10-3 | NA | 13 | NA | CAIGRDSNQPQHF | TGTGCCATCGGGAGAGATAGCAATCAGCCCCAGCATTTT
TRBJ1-2 | TRBV7-8 | many | 15 | TRBD1 | CASSFTGEANYGYTF | TGTGCCAGCAGCTTCACAGGGGAGGCTAACTATGGCTACACCTTC
TRBJ1-1 | TRBV4-1 | few | 15 | NA | CASSQVGHLNTEAFF | TGCGCCAGCAGCCAAGTGGGACACTTGAACACTGAAGCTTTCTTT
TRBJ1-2 | TRBV7-3 | NA | 13 | NA | CASSLTLGDGYTF | TGTGCCAGCAGCTTAACGTTGGGGGACGGCTACACCTTC
TRBJ2-2 | TRBV29-1 | few | 14 | TRBD2 | CSVYVAGRSGELFF | TGCAGCGTTTATGTAGCGGGGAGGTCCGGGGAGCTGTTTTTT
TRBJ2-4 | TRBV20-1 | many | 14 | NA | CSANERIAKNIQYF | TGCAGTGCTAACGAGCGGATAGCCAAAAACATTCAGTACTTC
TRBJ1-2 | TRBV12-3/TRBV12-4 | NA | 17 | TRBD1 | CASGVNSGTGMNYGYTF | TGTGCCAGCGGTGTCAATAGTGGGACAGGGATGAACTATGGCTACACCTTC
TRBJ1-2 | TRBV6-1 | few | 13 | NA | CASRGIGVYGYTF | TGTGCCAGCAGAGGGATAGGAGTCTATGGCTACACCTTC
TRBJ2-7 | TRBV2 | few | 17 | TRBD2 | CASRVGLAGVRVNEQYF | TGTGCCAGCAGGGTAGGACTAGCGGGAGTTAGGGTCAACGAGCAGTACTTC
TRBJ1-2 | TRBV20-1 | few | 12 | NA | CSARTGTYGYTF | TGCAGTGCTAGAACAGGGACCTATGGCTACACCTTC
TRBJ1-1 | TRBV20-1 | few | 13 | TRBD1 | CSAGRDRGPSAFF | TGCAGTGCTGGCCGGGACAGGGGGCCTTCAGCTTTCTTT
TRBJ2-7 | TRBV6-1 | NA | 14 | TRBD2 | CASSGLGREGEQYF | TGTGCCAGCAGTGGACTCGGCCGGGAGGGCGAGCAGTACTTC
TRBJ2-7 | TRBV9 | few | 17 | TRBD2 | CASSVAGGGTGADEQYF | TGTGCCAGCAGCGTAGCCGGGGGAGGGACTGGGGCCGACGAGCAGTACTTC
TRBJ2-2 | TRBV4-1 | NA | 14 | NA | CASSQATNTGELFF | TGCGCCAGCAGCCAAGCAACGAACACCGGGGAGCTGTTTTTT
TRBJ2-5 | TRBV2 | many | 14 | NA | CASSLLGGQETQYF | TGTGCCAGCAGCCTACTCGGTGGCCAAGAGACCCAGTACTTC
TRBJ1-2 | TRBV5-6 | few | 12 | NA | CASSLRVAGYTF | TGTGCCAGCAGCTTAAGGGTAGCGGGCTACACCTTC
TRBJ1-2 | TRBV4-1 | many | 19 | TRBD1 | CASSQGQGQTKELNYGYTF | TGCGCCAGCAGCCAAGGTCAGGGACAGACAAAAGAACTTAACTATGGCTACACCTTC
TRBJ2-1 | TRBV12-3/TRBV12-4 | few | 13 | NA | CASIRGLYNEQFF | TGTGCCAGCATTCGCGGACTCTACAATGAGCAGTTCTTC
TRBJ1-2 | TRBV5-5 | few | 14 | TRBD1 | CASSPRTGDYGYTF | TGTGCCAGCAGCCCCCGTACAGGGGATTATGGCTACACCTTC